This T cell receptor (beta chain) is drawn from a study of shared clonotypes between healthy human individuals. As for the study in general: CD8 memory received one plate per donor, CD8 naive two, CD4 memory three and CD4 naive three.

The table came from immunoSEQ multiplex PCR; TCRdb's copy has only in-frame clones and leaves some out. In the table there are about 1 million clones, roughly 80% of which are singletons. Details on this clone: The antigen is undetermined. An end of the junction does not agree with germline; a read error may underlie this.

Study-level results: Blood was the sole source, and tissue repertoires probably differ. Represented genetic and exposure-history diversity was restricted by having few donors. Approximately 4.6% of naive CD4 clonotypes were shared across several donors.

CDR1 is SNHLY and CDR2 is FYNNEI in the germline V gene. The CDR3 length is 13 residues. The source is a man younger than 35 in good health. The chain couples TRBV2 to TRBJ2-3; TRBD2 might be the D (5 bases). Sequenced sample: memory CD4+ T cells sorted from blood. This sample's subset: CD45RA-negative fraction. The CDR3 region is CAGRPGGTDTQYF. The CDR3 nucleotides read TGTGCCGGCAGGCCCGGGGGCACAGATACGCAGTATTTT. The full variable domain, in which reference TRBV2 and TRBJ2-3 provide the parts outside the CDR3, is EPEVTQTPSHQVTQMGQEVILRCVPISNHLYFYWYRQILGQKVEFLVSFYNNEISEKSEIFDDQFSVERPDGSNFTLKIRSTKLEDSAMYFCAGRPGGTDTQYFGPGTRLTVL.